This TCR beta chain emerged from a study of T cells in tumors after PD-1 blockade. Overall study: Treatment was either pembrolizumab 200 mg every 3 weeks or cemiplimab 350 mg every 2 weeks.

V lost 1 base to trimming and J lost 4 bases, with 16 bases between them. The CDR3 length is 16 residues. CDR1 is LGHNA and CDR2 is YNFKEQ in the germline V gene. Some clones are missing from TCRdb's copy, which holds only in-frame ones; the method was immunoSEQ multiplex PCR. This table has 4,000 to 5,500 clones, about 63% appearing once. The sequences come from tumor tissue, collected after anti-PD-1 treatment. This sequence joins TRBV4-2 and TRBJ1-1; D is perhaps TRBD1 (6 bases). The receptor's source is a human donor with basal cell carcinoma. The CDR3 coding sequence is TGTGCCAGCAGCCAAGGCCTCAGGGGAAGGGGCACTGAAGCTTTCTTT. Protein sequence: CASSQGLRGRGTEAFF.